This is a list of T cell receptor beta chains from one sample in a study of identical twins' blood T cells. TCRdb analysed the 5' RACE reads with MiXCR anew, one entry per CDR3 protein. The data contain 300,000 to 400,000 distinct CDR3 sequences, approximately 30% of them singletons. Sequenced: PBMCs. These receptors originate from a woman between 18 and 49 years old in good health. CDR3s leave out the opening cysteine and the closing phenylalanine or tryptophan.

v_gene,j_gene,CDR3aa
TRBV20-1,TRBJ2-2,SASSSGGPSTGGLF
TRBV20-1,TRBJ2-3,RALMGDAQY
TRBV14,TRBJ1-1,ASSQLVFGEVF
TRBV29-1,TRBJ1-1,SVPRGEGTF
TRBV6-4,TRBJ2-3,ASKEEEGADTQY
TRBV20-1,TRBJ1-3,SASWRRHWNTIY
TRBV5-1,TRBJ1-1,ASSLTGGILNTKAF
TRBV29-1,TRBJ1-1,SVSGLSTEAF
TRBV6-2/TRBV6-3,TRBJ2-2,ASSYHFEGGANTGELF
TRBV7-9,TRBJ1-5,ASSLGWDLTGNQPQH
TRBV20-1,TRBJ1-1,SVPPPGAMMGAF
TRBV6-2/TRBV6-3,TRBJ2-7,ASSTPGEQY
TRBV3-1,TRBJ1-1,ASTIQGATEAF
TRBV3-1,TRBJ1-6,ASSQGGDSPLH
TRBV20-1,TRBJ1-5,SAGGLQNQPQH
TRBV6-5,TRBJ1-3,AAPSGNTIY
TRBV20-1,TRBJ2-7,SASSGVNEQY
TRBV2,TRBJ2-1,ASIQTGHEQF
TRBV20-1,TRBJ2-1,SARDPSGGRNEQF
TRBV6-5,TRBJ1-2,ASSYMGYGYT
TRBV28,TRBJ2-7,ASSPHPREQY
TRBV20-1,TRBJ1-1,SAREGSNPSTEAF
TRBV6-1,TRBJ1-6,ASSEAGLNSPLH
TRBV4-3,TRBJ2-2,ASSEGINTGELF
TRBV5-1,TRBJ1-5,ASSLDPGQTRAQH
TRBV29-1,TRBJ1-3,GVSRGTGNTIY
TRBV7-9,TRBJ2-7,ASSFGSSYEQY
TRBV6-4,TRBJ2-3,ASSDSAGADTQY
TRBV11-1,TRBJ1-2,ASSVLTYGYT
TRBV20-1,TRBJ2-4,SARKQNIQY
TRBV6-1,TRBJ2-2,ASSHGTDNTGELF
TRBV3-1,TRBJ1-6,ASSQTGRPDNSPLH
TRBV6-2/TRBV6-3,TRBJ2-2,ASSFRTGYTGELF
TRBV20-1,TRBJ1-2,SGIGGNYGYT
TRBV3-1,TRBJ2-1,ASSQVGFSYNEQF
TRBV9,TRBJ1-2,ASSFNPFGSYGYT
TRBV4-2,TRBJ1-1,ASSQDQAIEAF
TRBV19,TRBJ1-1,ASSRIIRTDEAF
TRBV27,TRBJ2-1,ASSFYPDRTYNEQF
TRBV7-2,TRBJ1-1,ASSGRQGMEAF
TRBV5-8,TRBJ2-7,ASSSGHQGPYEQY
TRBV7-2,TRBJ2-1,ASSLTPYNEQF
TRBV11-2,TRBJ1-1,ASSLTGGVFTEAF